This T cell receptor (beta chain) was sequenced during a study of beta chain features in type 1 diabetes (dated by TCRdb to about 2018). Broadly, across the study: No differences in mean age, gender distribution, total cell number or subset yield were found between patients and healthy donors. Across all samples, 107,917,701 sorted cells were examined, and cell number per subset correlated strongly with RNA yield. The study compared the TCRB repertoires of sorted circulating CD4+ T cell subsets in recently diagnosed type 1 diabetes patients with those in matched healthy donors. Whereas all 30 or so donors provided naive and central memory subsets, regulatory and stem cell-like memory subsets were isolated from just 8 patients and roughly eight healthy donors. Overall study outcomes, separate from this receptor: Because cDNA rather than genomic DNA was sequenced, highly expressing activated cells could have been over-represented, although no difference in activation and CD3 levels was found between groups. At VDJ recombination sites, type 1 diabetes patients had fewer insertions and more deleted nucleotides, which implies abnormalities in thymic rearrangement. Shorter templates might be favored by PCR, yet because patient and control samples were amplified and corrected together, any such skew would affect both groups equally. Because small numbers of individuals were included in the HLA sub-analyses, any influence of HLA type on TCRB rearrangement was left unresolved. The naive, central memory and regulatory TCRB repertoires appeared to resemble one another more closely among patients than among healthy donors. A moderate but significant shortening of TCRB CDR3 length was observed in type 1 diabetes patients in all four CD4+ subsets.

From each donor, a single peripheral blood sample of about 120 mL on average was drawn into heparinised tubes. Naive, central memory, regulatory and stem cell-like memory CD4+ T cells were sorted on a BD FACSAria II using a panel including CD45RO, CCR7, CD25, CD127, CD95 and CD27. Purity was above 95% for every sorted population. PBMCs were isolated right away by Lymphoprep density gradient centrifugation and were stained directly, without culture. Samples were stained and sorted in pairs, with one healthy donor and one patient per experiment, so that batch effects were minimized. The entire amount of isolated RNA was reverse transcribed using the High Capacity cDNA Reverse Transcription Kit, so the sequenced TCRB transcripts were expressed ones. Deep immunoSEQ sequencing was applied to naive, central memory and regulatory T cell samples, giving an average of roughly 3.5 million total reads per sample. Sorted cells were lysed in RLT buffer and RNA was extracted with DNase-treated RNeasy Micro or Mini kits, depending on cell number. To prevent cross-contamination, every cell subset was processed on its own, while patient and healthy donor samples were processed together. The immunoSEQ multiplex PCR was used to amplify TCRB sequences from cDNA, yielding 87-bp fragments that span the CDR3 region. Sequencing of the amplicons was performed on the Illumina HiSeq platform. The authors' analysis ran thus. Synthetic template baselines were used to correct PCR bias computationally, reads within Hamming distance 2 were collapsed together, and singletons that could not be merged were discarded. Reads were aligned to IMGT to assign V, D and J genes, CDR3 length, and insertions or deletions at six rearrangement sites. Clonotype counts were normalized to sorted cell number within each subset before computing true diversity and Gini coefficients with the tcR R package. The overlap coefficient, calculated on TCRB nucleotide sequences, was used to measure repertoire sharing. TCRdb limited this immuneACCESS table to in-frame rearrangements with V and J called. A share of clones is missing; checked studies link under half to unresolved V genes, and the rest is unexplained. V and J calls and clone size come straight from that table; D and trimming were deduced from the DNA. Within this sample are 110,000 to 150,000 clones, with 9% to 10% of them counted one time only. The ten largest account for approximately 0.65% of the sample.

Comments on this clone: The clone's antigen remains unknown. The sample holds no much larger clone one base away, and base qualities are not on file.

CDR1 MNHNY and CDR2 SVGAGI were looked up in the germline V gene (reference sequence). Relative to germline, V is 2 bases shorter and J is 9 bases shorter, with 11 bases between their ends. The CDR3 starts with the cysteine, ends with the phenylalanine, and has 13 residues. Just CDR3 DNA is preserved here, 39 bases in frame from base 1. The chain is encoded by TRBV6-6 joined to TRBJ1-5; the D gene cannot be resolved reliably. Sequenced sample: central memory CD4+ T cells from blood. The origin of this receptor is a middle-aged woman in good health. In nucleotides, the sequence is TGTGCCAGCAGTTACCCGCGGAAATGGCCCCAGCATTTT. It is translated as CASSYPRKWPQHF.